This T cell receptor beta chain came from a study of PD-1 blockade in classical Hodgkin lymphoma. Study results and caveats: Exclusion removed patients who began nivolumab under 1 year after ASCT. Although disease activity or prior therapy may be involved, causes of the repertoire differences remain undefined. Diminished baseline TCR diversity has been reported in newly diagnosed patients relative to healthy donors.

As to time point: cycle 4 day 1 (C4D1), after 6 weeks of nivolumab. Exposure to brentuximab vedotin varied, and each patient had relapsed following autologous stem cell transplantation. Each best response was a complete response, a partial response or progressive disease. Note on this clone: What it recognizes is unknown.

Here immunoSEQ multiplex PCR was the method, and the copy in TCRdb shows in-frame clones only, minus some. The repertoire has just under 40,000 clones, just over 75% of them found once; the top ten carry around 9.5%. V was pared by 3 bases and J by 1 base, with 11 bases between. Germline CDR1 and CDR2: SGHAT and FQNNGV. The CDR3 has 15 residues. This clonotype originated in a human donor with classical Hodgkin lymphoma. The chain employs TRBV11-2 and TRBJ2-3; TRBD2 is a possible D gene (5 bases). The sample in question was peripheral blood mononuclear cells (PBMCs), obtained before the fourth cycle of nivolumab. The CDR3 here is CASSFVLRGTDTQYF. The CDR3 DNA reads TGTGCCAGCAGCTTTGTCTTGAGGGGCACAGATACGCAGTATTTT.